A single sample gave rise to the 28 T cell receptor beta chains below, sequenced in a study of control samples from healthy donors and cancer patients. Here immunoSEQ multiplex PCR was the method, and the copy in TCRdb shows in-frame clones only, minus some. The data hold 90,000 to 150,000 clones, with approximately 90% observed a single time. The sequencing sample was made of blood. Receptor source: a man aged 40-50 years in good health.

This sequence joins TRBV7-6 and TRBJ2-1; 9 bases map to TRBD2. Germline loops: CDR1 SGHVS, CDR2 FNYEAQ. With 3 bases clipped from V and 1 base from J, the junction kept 7 bases outside the gene matches. The CDR3 spans 17 residues. CDR3 sequence: CASSFGPSGVSYNEQFF. The CDR3 nucleotides are TGTGCCAGCAGCTTCGGGCCTAGCGGGGTTTCCTACAATGAGCAGTTCTTC. Looking up the rest from reference TRBV7-6 and TRBJ2-1 gives the full variable domain: GAGVSQSPRYKVTKRGQDVALRCDPISGHVSLYWYRQALGQGPEFLTYFNYEAQQDKSGLPNDRFSAERPEGSISTLTIQRTEQRDSAMYRCASSFGPSGVSYNEQFFGPGTRLTVL.

DNA for the CDR3: TGCGCCAGCAGCCCGGACCTGCGAGGGGATGGCTACACCTTC. Amino acid sequence: CASSPDLRGDGYTF. The chain combines TRBV5-1 with TRBJ1-2; D might be TRBD1 (5 bases). V shed 4 bases and J shed 6 bases, with 16 bases lying between them. Looked up from germline, CDR1 is SGHRS and CDR2 is YFSETQ. This CDR3 spans 14 amino acids.

The chain has TRBV9 and TRBJ2-3, with D possibly being TRBD1 or TRBD2 (5 bases each). V dropped 0 bases and J dropped 0 bases, with 14 bases sitting between them. CDR3 length: 17 amino acids. Germline CDR1 reads SGDLS; CDR2 reads YYNGEE. CDR3 DNA: TGTGCCAGCAGCGTAGGCCCCGGGGCCACCAGCACAGATACGCAGTATTTT. Translating gives CASSVGPGATSTDTQYF.

The J gene is TRBJ1-2, the V gene TRBV15; no definite D call. The germline gives CDR1 LNHNV, CDR2 YYDKDF (reference sequence). The V gene lost 8 bases and the J gene lost 4 bases, with 17 bases spanning the gap. The CDR3 has 14 residues. Here the CDR3 reads CATSLTDGLYGYTF. The DNA for the CDR3 is TGTGCCACCTCTCTAACCGACGGACTCTATGGCTACACCTTC.

The J gene is TRBJ1-1, the V gene TRBV5-8; D possibly corresponds to TRBD1 (5 bases). Germline CDR1 and CDR2: SGHTS and YDEGEE. This CDR3 has 16 residues. Trimming stripped 0 bases from V and 3 bases from J, with 15 bases between. The CDR3 sequence is CASSLATGLVDTEAFF. CDR3 bases: TGTGCCAGCAGCTTGGCCACAGGATTGGTCGACACTGAAGCTTTCTTT.

V is TRBV30 and J is TRBJ1-1; D is unclear. Germline values: CDR1 GTSNPN, CDR2 SVGIG (reference sequence). V dropped 6 bases and J dropped 0 bases, with 14 bases sitting between them. The CDR3 runs to 14 residues. The CDR3 is CACTSDGLNTEAFF. CDR3 DNA sequence: TGTGCCTGCACATCGGACGGATTGAACACTGAAGCTTTCTTT.

The V call is TRBV7-9, the J call TRBJ2-7; D may be TRBD1 (6 bases). With 5 bases removed from V and 0 bases from J, the gap between germline ends came to 14 bases. Germline CDR1 SEHNR, CDR2 FQNEAQ (reference sequence). The CDR3 is 15 residues long. For the CDR3, the DNA is TGTGCCAGCAGCCCTGCACAGGACAGCTCCTACGAGCAGTACTTC. This translates into CASSPAQDSSYEQYF.

J is TRBJ1-1 and V is TRBV5-1; TRBD1 agrees at 7 bases. Germline assignment: CDR1 SGHRS and CDR2 YFSETQ. The trim removed 5 bases at V and 3 bases at J, leaving 7 bases unmatched. The CDR3 sequence is 14 residues long. The CDR3, as DNA: TGCGCCAGCAGTTTTGACAGGGAGCACACTGAAGCTTTCTTT. Translated: CASSFDREHTEAFF.

The count of this clone is one. CDR3 nucleotide sequence: TGTGCCAGCAGCCAAGAACACTCCTACGAGCAGTACTTC. It translates to CASSQEHSYEQYF. The chain combines TRBV4-2 with TRBJ2-7; D call uncertain. This CDR3 comprises 13 residues. Trimming pared 0 bases from V and 0 bases from J, leaving 3 bases between. CDR1 is LGHNA and CDR2 is YNFKEQ in the germline V gene.

CDR3: CASSFGQTTDTQYF. The CDR3 DNA reads TGCGCCAGCAGCTTTGGGCAGACTACAGATACGCAGTATTTT. This chain uses TRBV5-1 with TRBJ2-3; D is unresolved. The CDR3 consists of 14 residues. Trimming shortened V by 2 bases and J by 3 bases, and 10 bases separated the two germline ends. Germline V gene lookup returns CDR1 SGHRS and CDR2 YFSETQ. Using reference TRBV5-1 and TRBJ2-3 for the parts outside the CDR3, the full variable domain is KAGVTQTPRYLIKTRGQQVTLSCSPISGHRSVSWYQQTPGQGLQFLFEYFSETQRNKGNFPGRFSGRQFSNSRSEMNVSTLELGDSALYLCASSFGQTTDTQYFGPGTRLTVL.

V is TRBV27 and J is TRBJ1-2; D is possibly TRBD1 (5 bases). This CDR3 spans 16 amino acids. Germline V gene lookup returns CDR1 MNHEY and CDR2 SMNVEV (reference sequence). V lost 2 bases, J lost 0 bases, and 13 bases lay in between. CDR3 amino acids: CASSLLGPIANYGYTF. As DNA, the CDR3 is TGTGCCAGCAGTTTACTGGGACCGATAGCTAACTATGGCTACACCTTC.

The rearrangement joins TRBV19 to TRBJ2-5; 12 nucleotides align to TRBD1. CDR1 is LNHDA, CDR2 SQIVND, per germline (reference sequence). The CDR3 extends over 16 amino acids. V dropped 6 bases and J dropped 5; count of bases not matched to a gene: 10. The CDR3 DNA reads TGTGCCAGTAGGTCAGGGCCCGGGACAGGGGGCGAGACCCAGTACTTC. The encoded protein is CASRSGPGTGGETQYF.

This clone was counted a single time. This chain links TRBV14 with TRBJ1-1; TRBD1 matches 7 bases. Looked up from germline, CDR1 is SGHDN and CDR2 is FVKESK. The CDR3 is 17 amino acids. J gave up 4 bases and V 0 bases, and 11 bases lay outside the gene matches. The CDR3 DNA sequence: TGTGCCAGCAGCCAAGATAGGGGGCACTGGGAGGGCACTGAAGCTTTCTTT. It translates to CASSQDRGHWEGTEAFF.

The chain carries TRBV7-2 and TRBJ2-3, with 13 bases fitting TRBD2. Germline V gene data show CDR1 as SGHTA and CDR2 as FQGNSA. The CDR3 totals 16 residues. Trimming removed 3 bases from V and 7 bases from J; junction bases left unmatched: 7. This chain's CDR3 is CASSFSPGLAGYTQYF. The CDR3 DNA sequence: TGTGCCAGCAGCTTCTCACCGGGACTAGCGGGATATACGCAGTATTTT.

The V and J genes are TRBV6-6 and TRBJ1-2, with D possibly matching TRBD1 (5 bases). V was shortened by 6 bases and J by 8 bases, with 16 bases between the two germline ends. This CDR3 contains 13 residues. Per germline, CDR1 MNHNY and CDR2 SVGAGI (reference sequence). The CDR3 DNA reads TGTGCCAGCAGGGGGGACCGCGTTTACGGCTACACCTTC. Its protein is CASRGDRVYGYTF.

The V and J genes are TRBV6-5 and TRBJ2-7; D is unclear. Germline CDR1 MNHEY, CDR2 SVGAGI. V lost 5 bases to trimming and J lost 5 bases, with 10 bases between them. The CDR3 contains 12 residues. As DNA, the CDR3 is TGTGCCAGCAGTCAGACACACCACGAGCAGTACTTC. This encodes CASSQTHHEQYF.

The chain is built from TRBV12-3 or TRBV12-4 and TRBJ1-5; D might be TRBD1 (6 bases). CDR3 length equals 12 residues. Trimming shortened V by 6 bases and J by 4 bases, and 7 bases separated the two germline ends. The CDR3 bases are TGTGCCAGCAGAAGGGGGAATCAGCCCCAGCATTTT. Encoded protein: CASRRGNQPQHF.

This chain links TRBV30 with TRBJ2-3; TRBD2 aligns across 15 bases. Germline assignment: CDR1 GTSNPN and CDR2 SVGIG (reference sequence). V lost 1 base to trimming and J lost 5 bases; unmatched junction nucleotides: 7. The length of the CDR3 is 17 residues. CDR3 region: CAWSGGLAGGRGDTQYF. CDR3 DNA: TGTGCCTGGAGTGGAGGACTAGCGGGGGGGCGGGGAGATACGCAGTATTTT.

This clone was seen only a few times. The chain combines TRBV6-6 with TRBJ1-4, with D hard to call. V was trimmed by 3 bases and J by 8 bases, leaving 16 bases between them. The CDR3 consists of 15 residues. The V gene's germline CDR1 is MNHNY and CDR2 SVGAGI (reference sequence). The CDR3 nucleotides read TGTGCCAGCAGTTATGGATGGCCCGCGTGGGAAAAACTGTTTTTT. Its protein is CASSYGWPAWEKLFF.

CDR3 sequence reads: CASSQDLGDFRYGYTF. In DNA form, the CDR3 reads TGCGCCAGCAGCCAAGATTTAGGTGACTTCAGATATGGCTACACCTTC. The chain has TRBV4-1 and TRBJ1-2; D remains ambiguous. CDR1 and CDR2 from the germline V gene are MGHRA and YSYEKL. The CDR3 totals 16 residues. Trimming pared 0 bases from V and 5 bases from J, leaving 16 bases between.

This chain uses TRBV25-1 with TRBJ1-1; the match to TRBD1 covers 12 bases. After removal of 5 bases from V and 3 bases from J, the junction contained 10 bases not matched to a gene. The CDR3 loop spans 17 amino acids. In germline, CDR1 is MGHDK, CDR2 SYGVNS. CDR3 sequence reads: CASSPGTGGFIDTEAFF. DNA of the CDR3: TGTGCCAGCAGTCCCGGGACAGGGGGCTTTATCGACACTGAAGCTTTCTTT.

V gene TRBV5-5 combines with J gene TRBJ2-7; perhaps TRBD1 as D (5 bases). V gave up 5 bases and J gave up 7 bases, with 22 bases separating them. The CDR3 is made up of 15 amino acids. CDR1 and CDR2 (germline): SGHKS, YYEKEE (reference sequence). The CDR3 sequence is CASSYTDSPPREQYF. CDR3 coding DNA: TGTGCCAGCAGTTACACCGACAGTCCTCCCCGGGAGCAGTACTTC.

The gene calls are TRBV2 and TRBJ2-6, with TRBD1 as a possible D gene (6 bases). This CDR3 has 17 residues. V was clipped by 4 bases and J by 1 base, with 14 bases between them. CDR1 SNHLY and CDR2 FYNNEI come from the germline V gene. The CDR3 sequence: CASSARQGSSGANVLTF. CDR3 bases: TGTGCCAGCAGTGCGCGGCAGGGGAGTTCTGGGGCCAACGTCCTGACTTTC.

The V and J genes are TRBV5-1 and TRBJ1-1, with D perhaps matching TRBD1 (6 bases). Germline CDR1 reads SGHRS; CDR2 reads YFSETQ. CDR3 size: 13 residues. V lost 8 bases, J lost 1 base, and 12 bases lay in between. In DNA form, the CDR3 reads TGCGCCAGTAGGGGGGGAGAGAACACTGAAGCTTTCTTT. This sequence encodes CASRGGENTEAFF.

This clone has only a few counts. This chain links TRBV24-1 with TRBJ2-4, with D tentatively TRBD2 (5 bases). This CDR3 region has 16 residues. V shed 0 bases and J shed 2 bases, with 10 bases lying between them. CDR1 and CDR2 from the germline V gene are KGHDR and SFDVKD. CDR3 protein: CATSDLTSVTKNIQYF. CDR3 nucleotides: TGTGCCACCAGTGATTTGACTAGTGTGACCAAAAACATTCAGTACTTC.

The chain recombines TRBV2 with TRBJ2-2, with 10 positions matching TRBD2. This CDR3 is built from 13 residues. V trimming: 10 bases; J trimming: 3 bases; junction bases outside the gene matches: 2. Germline values: CDR1 SNHLY, CDR2 FYNNEI. This CDR3 reads CANSGGYTGELFF. CDR3 DNA: TGTGCCAATAGCGGGGGGTACACCGGGGAGCTGTTTTTT.

The rearrangement joins TRBV28 to TRBJ2-1, with 10 bases that match TRBD1. Germline V gene data show CDR1 as MDHEN and CDR2 as SYDVKM. V lost 5 bases, J lost 7 bases, and 5 bases stayed unmatched. The CDR3 runs to 14 residues. CDR3 sequence reads: CASSGPGQGNEQFF. CDR3 in DNA: TGTGCCAGCAGTGGGCCGGGACAGGGGAATGAGCAGTTCTTC.

The V gene is TRBV7-2, the J gene TRBJ2-3, with D perhaps matching TRBD2 (6 bases). The CDR3 is 15 amino acids. V was clipped by 3 bases and J by 1 base, with 11 bases between them. The germline gives CDR1 SGHTA, CDR2 FQGNSA. CDR3 coding DNA: TGTGCCAGCAGCTTCTATGGCGGGGGCACAGATACGCAGTATTTT. Translated: CASSFYGGGTDTQYF.